The 31 T cell receptor beta chains listed next were all sequenced from one sample in a study of CD8+ T cells in alopecia areata. Regarding treatment: oral pan-JAK inhibitor, 5-10 mg twice daily. Reverse transcribed after extraction, RNA yielded cDNA as the sequencing template. TCRdb's table, derived via immunoSEQ multiplex PCR, lists solely in-frame clones and lacks some. The sample holds around 170,000 clones, roughly half seen once. The sequencing here drew on CD8+ T cells sorted from blood, taken at week 52, from a patient treated with tofacitinib. Receptors were obtained from a human donor with alopecia areata.

This clone came up a few times. This chain uses TRBV29-1 with TRBJ2-7; 8 positions agree with TRBD2. This CDR3 spans 12 amino acids. The germline gives CDR1 SQVTM, CDR2 ANQGSEA. V lost 7 bases and J lost 5; bases outside the gene matches: 7. The CDR3 loop reads CSATGGGHEQYF. CDR3 bases: TGCAGCGCCACGGGGGGGGGCCACGAGCAGTACTTC.

This chain links TRBV6-5 with TRBJ1-1; D unresolved. Trimming left V 2 bases short and J 10 bases short, with 8 bases between. Germline values: CDR1 MNHEY, CDR2 SVGAGI. The CDR3 runs to 11 residues. This CDR3 is CASSYGSGAFF. CDR3 DNA: TGTGCCAGCAGTTACGGTTCCGGAGCTTTCTTT.

This rearrangement joins TRBV6-5 to TRBJ2-2; 10 bases agree with TRBD1. CDR3 length: 15 residues. Germline V gene data show CDR1 as MNHEY and CDR2 as SVGAGI. V was pared by 5 bases and J by 6 bases, with 6 bases of the junction left unmatched. CDR3 nucleotide sequence: TGTGCCAGCAGTAGCGGGACAGGGGAGTCCGGGGAGCTGTTTTTT. Translating it yields CASSSGTGESGELFF.

The J gene is TRBJ1-1, the V gene TRBV30; the D is unclear. Germline V gene data show CDR1 as GTSNPN and CDR2 as SVGIG (reference sequence). The CDR3 runs 13 residues. The V and J ends lost 1 base and 0 bases respectively, with 6 bases between them. The CDR3 reads CAWSGQMNTEAFF. Here the CDR3 DNA reads TGTGCCTGGAGTGGCCAGATGAACACTGAAGCTTTCTTT.

This clone came up a few times. The chain employs TRBV5-1 and TRBJ2-4; D is uncertain. There are 11 residues in the CDR3. CDR1 and CDR2 from the germline V gene are SGHRS and YFSETQ. V was shortened by 4 bases and J by 5 bases, with 4 bases between the two germline ends. The CDR3 sequence: CASSEENIQYF. CDR3 nucleotide sequence: TGCGCCAGCAGCGAAGAAAACATTCAGTACTTC.

This clone showed up just a few times. V is TRBV14 and J is TRBJ2-1, with 10 bases identical to TRBD1. Germline CDR1 and CDR2: SGHDN and FVKESK. Trimming at V came to 5 bases and at J to 1 base, leaving 5 bases not matched to a gene. The CDR3 totals 16 residues. DNA of the CDR3: TGTGCCAGCAGCTTGTGGACAGGGGGATCCTACAATGAGCAGTTCTTC. Protein sequence: CASSLWTGGSYNEQFF.

This clone appeared a few times. This chain uses TRBV9 with TRBJ2-6; D is unresolved. The ends were cut back, 3 bases at V and 9 bases at J, with 10 bases in the middle. Germline CDR1 SGDLS, CDR2 YYNGEE. This CDR3 spans 13 amino acids. This CDR3 reads CASSEPPLNVLTF. The CDR3 region has the DNA TGTGCCAGCAGCGAGCCCCCTCTCAACGTCCTGACTTTC. Using reference TRBV9 and TRBJ2-6 for the parts outside the CDR3, the full variable domain is DSGVTQTPKHLITATGQRVTLRCSPRSGDLSVYWYQQSLDQGLQFLIQYYNGEERAKGNILERFSAQQFPDLHSELNLSSLELGDSALYFCASSEPPLNVLTFGAGSRLTVL.

The rearrangement joins TRBV27 to TRBJ1-5, with D maybe TRBD1 (6 bases). V dropped 3 bases and J dropped 1 base, with 16 bases sitting between them. The CDR3 is made up of 17 amino acids. The germline V gene encodes CDR1 MNHEY and CDR2 SMNVEV (reference sequence). CDR3 sequence reads: CASSLARGRGSNQPQHF. CDR3 nucleotide sequence: TGTGCCAGCAGTTTGGCCAGGGGAAGGGGGAGCAATCAGCCCCAGCATTTT.

In this sample, this clone turned up a few times. V and J are TRBV7-9 and TRBJ1-2; D is undetermined. CDR1 SEHNR and CDR2 FQNEAQ come from the germline V gene (reference sequence). The CDR3 spans 13 residues. V lost 4 bases, J lost 7 bases, and 13 bases lay in between. Here the CDR3 reads CASSWEGELGYTF. The CDR3 DNA reads TGTGCCAGCAGCTGGGAAGGAGAACTTGGCTACACCTTC.

This clone appeared a few times. This chain connects TRBV25-1 to TRBJ2-7, with a weak D call TRBD1 (5 bases). There are 14 residues in the CDR3. V was trimmed by 3 bases and J by 2 bases, leaving 11 bases between them. CDR1 is MGHDK, CDR2 SYGVNS, per germline. The CDR3 loop is CASSEAGWTYEQYF. The CDR3 DNA reads TGTGCCAGCAGTGAGGCAGGGTGGACCTACGAGCAGTACTTC.

The gene calls are TRBV27 and TRBJ2-7, with D possibly TRBD1 on 7 matching bases. The germline V gene has CDR1 MNHEY and CDR2 SMNVEV (reference sequence). CDR3 length equals 15 residues. V shed 0 bases and J shed 6 bases, with 15 bases lying between them. The CDR3 loop is CASSLSATGRSEQYF. CDR3 bases: TGTGCCAGCAGTTTATCCGCGACAGGGAGGTCCGAGCAGTACTTC.

This chain links TRBV4-1 with TRBJ1-5; D is unclear. The V and J ends lost 4 bases and 0 bases respectively, with 10 bases between them. The germline V gene has CDR1 MGHRA and CDR2 YSYEKL. The CDR3 is 15 residues long. CDR3 DNA: TGCGCCAGCAGCCCACTAGGGAATAGCAATCAGCCCCAGCATTTT. Protein: CASSPLGNSNQPQHF.

The sample holds a few counts of this clone. The chain uses TRBV15 and TRBJ2-2; no definite D call. Germline assignment: CDR1 LNHNV and CDR2 YYDKDF (reference sequence). Deletions cut 3 bases from V and 0 bases from J, with 8 bases between. This CDR3 region has 15 residues. The DNA of the CDR3 is TGTGCCACCAGCAGGGGCTACTCGAACACCGGGGAGCTGTTTTTT. Encoded protein: CATSRGYSNTGELFF. Supplemented by reference TRBV15 and TRBJ2-2, the full variable domain reads DAMVIQNPRYQVTQFGKPVTLSCSQTLNHNVMYWYQQKSSQAPKLLFHYYDKDFNNEADTPDNFQSRRPNTSFCFLDIRSPGLGDTAMYLCATSRGYSNTGELFFGEGSRLTVL.

This rearrangement joins TRBV2 to TRBJ2-7; 9 positions match TRBD1. The CDR3 length is 16 residues. Germline CDR1 reads SNHLY; CDR2 reads FYNNEI. V lost 2 bases, J lost 3 bases, and 8 bases stayed unmatched. CDR3 DNA: TGTGCCAGCAGTGAAAGAAGGGGGACAGGGCGCTACGAGCAGTACTTC. It codes for CASSERRGTGRYEQYF.

The V and J genes are TRBV4-3 and TRBJ1-2; 7 bases match TRBD1. CDR1 LGHNA and CDR2 YSLEER come from the germline V gene. V gave up 0 bases and J gave up 2 bases; unmatched junction bases: 6. The CDR3 loop spans 16 amino acids. The chain's CDR3 is CASSQDLEGANYGYTF. The CDR3 nucleotides read TGCGCCAGCAGCCAAGATTTGGAGGGGGCAAACTATGGCTACACCTTC.

This clone was observed a handful of times. V gene TRBV19 combines with J gene TRBJ2-2, with 10 bases identical to TRBD2. Germline CDR1 is LNHDA and CDR2 is SQIVND (reference sequence). There are 15 residues in the CDR3. V lost 3 bases, J lost 5 bases, and 3 bases stayed unmatched. The CDR3 loop reads CASSIPGLATGELFF. The CDR3, as DNA: TGTGCCAGTAGTATTCCGGGACTAGCGACCGGGGAGCTGTTTTTT.

This clone was counted a few times. V is TRBV2 and J is TRBJ2-1, with D perhaps TRBD1 (6 bases). The CDR3 runs to 12 residues. Trimming pared 9 bases from V and 10 bases from J, leaving 16 bases between. Germline values: CDR1 SNHLY, CDR2 FYNNEI. CDR3 sequence (DNA): TGTGCCAGTAGGGGGATTTCGAGGGAGCAGTTCTTC. This gives the protein CASRGISREQFF.

CDR3 sequence reads: CSVVGDLSGNTIYF. DNA of the CDR3: TGCAGCGTTGTTGGGGACCTCTCTGGAAACACCATATATTTT. The chain carries TRBV29-1 and TRBJ1-3, with D perhaps TRBD1 (5 bases). CDR1 is SQVTM, CDR2 ANQGSEA, per germline. This CDR3 region has 14 residues. V dropped 4 bases and J dropped 0 bases, with 10 bases sitting between them.

This clone was detected only a few times. The chain uses TRBV7-8 and TRBJ2-1; the D is unclear. From germline, CDR1 is SGHVS and CDR2 FQNEAQ. V lost 5 bases and J lost 10, with 15 bases in between. This CDR3 spans 13 amino acids. DNA for the CDR3: TGTGCCAGCAGCCTCACCCTCCGTGGGGAGCAGTTCTTC. As protein: CASSLTLRGEQFF.

The V call is TRBV2, the J call TRBJ2-2; 7 bases agree with TRBD2. Germline lookup yields CDR1 SNHLY and CDR2 FYNNEI. The CDR3 has 15 residues. The ends lost 6 bases at V and 2 bases at J; junction bases unmatched: 6. CDR3 sequence reads: CASRETSSNTGELFF. CDR3 DNA: TGTGCCAGCAGGGAGACTAGCTCTAACACCGGGGAGCTGTTTTTT.

The chain combines TRBV29-1 with TRBJ1-3; TRBD1 matches 8 bases. The V and J ends lost 7 bases and 6 bases, in that order; junction bases with no gene match: 8. The CDR3 runs 13 residues. Germline V CDR1 and CDR2: SQVTM, ANQGSEA. The CDR3 DNA reads TGCAGCGCTGCGGACAGGGAGGAAAACACCATATATTTT. Its protein product is CSAADREENTIYF.

The V call is TRBV6-5, the J call TRBJ1-2, with D possibly matching TRBD1 (5 bases). Trimming shortened V by 6 bases and J by 8 bases, and 16 bases separated the two germline ends. The CDR3 totals 13 residues. The germline CDR1 and CDR2 sequences are MNHEY and SVGAGI. CDR3 protein: CASSRDPLRGYTF. CDR3 bases: TGTGCCAGCAGCCGGGACCCGCTGAGGGGCTACACCTTC.

This clone was seen a few times. Written as DNA, the CDR3 is TGCAGCGTTGCGTGGCTGCTAGCCAAAAACATTCAGTACTTC. Protein product: CSVAWLLAKNIQYF. The V call is TRBV29-1, the J call TRBJ2-4; no clear D. Per the germline V gene, CDR1 is SQVTM and CDR2 is ANQGSEA. V lost 4 bases and J lost 0, with 10 bases in between. The CDR3 contains 14 residues.

The chain employs TRBV7-2 and TRBJ2-3; TRBD2 aligns across 7 bases. Per germline, CDR1 SGHTA and CDR2 FQGNSA. The CDR3 runs 15 residues. V lost 3 bases and J lost 6; bases outside the gene matches: 9. In DNA, the CDR3 is TGTGCCAGCAGCTTTAAGCGGGGCACGGCCGATACGCAGTATTTT. Its translation: CASSFKRGTADTQYF.

CDR3 protein: CASSPSGPGYGYTF. The CDR3 DNA is TGTGCCAGTAGTCCTTCCGGCCCAGGATATGGCTACACCTTC. V usage is TRBV19 and J usage is TRBJ1-2; no definite D call. Germline values: CDR1 LNHDA, CDR2 SQIVND (reference sequence). There are 14 residues in the CDR3. Trimming removed 5 bases at V and 5 bases at J, with 15 bases between.

This clone turned up a few times. This chain links TRBV7-8 with TRBJ2-7, with D maybe TRBD1 (7 bases). Germline-derived CDR1 and CDR2 are SGHVS and FQNEAQ. This CDR3 contains 16 residues. V was pared by 5 bases and J by 0 bases, with 17 bases between. CDR3 loop: CASSPGGRGTSYEQYF. DNA for the CDR3: TGTGCCAGCAGCCCCGGGGGCAGGGGGACCTCCTACGAGCAGTACTTC.

The chain employs TRBV21-1 and TRBJ1-5. TRBV21-1 is labeled a pseudogene. This CDR3 contains 15 residues. CDR3 residues: CASSKEGGRDQPQHF. The CDR3, as DNA: TGTGCCAGCAGCAAAGAAGGCGGGAGGGATCAGCCCCAGCATTTT.

This clone was recorded a few times. The chain is built from TRBV29-1 and TRBJ2-5, with D possibly matching TRBD1 (6 bases). V gave up 6 bases and J gave up 0 bases, with 11 bases separating them. Germline CDR1 reads SQVTM; CDR2 reads ANQGSEA. The CDR3 length is 13 residues. In nucleotides, the CDR3 is TGCAGCGTCCTGGACAGACACCAAGAGACCCAGTACTTC. Its translation is CSVLDRHQETQYF.

The sample holds many counts of this clone. The chain employs TRBV6-4 and TRBJ2-1, with 13 bases aligning to TRBD2. The V gene's germline CDR1 is MRHNA and CDR2 SNTAGT. There are 15 residues in the CDR3. J lost 8 bases, V lost 4 bases, and 5 bases had no gene match. The CDR3 DNA sequence: TGTGCCAGCAGTGTAACTAGCGGGGGGGCCGATGAGCAGTTCTTC. Protein product: CASSVTSGGADEQFF.

This clone was detected a few times. The chain joins TRBV4-1 to TRBJ2-2; the D gene could be TRBD1 or TRBD2 (5 bases each). In germline, CDR1 is MGHRA, CDR2 YSYEKL. This CDR3 comprises 16 residues. Trimming pared 0 bases from V and 5 bases from J, leaving 13 bases between. The CDR3 protein is CASSQDYPGRTGELFF. As DNA, the CDR3 is TGCGCCAGCAGCCAAGATTACCCGGGGCGGACCGGGGAGCTGTTTTTT.

This chain uses TRBV10-3 with TRBJ2-2, with D hard to call. The CDR3 has 13 residues. Germline assignment: CDR1 ENHRY and CDR2 SYGVKD. Deletions cut 2 bases from V and 3 bases from J, with 4 bases between. CDR3 sequence: CAISEGDTGELFF. The CDR3 coding sequence is TGTGCCATCAGTGAGGGCGACACCGGGGAGCTGTTTTTT.